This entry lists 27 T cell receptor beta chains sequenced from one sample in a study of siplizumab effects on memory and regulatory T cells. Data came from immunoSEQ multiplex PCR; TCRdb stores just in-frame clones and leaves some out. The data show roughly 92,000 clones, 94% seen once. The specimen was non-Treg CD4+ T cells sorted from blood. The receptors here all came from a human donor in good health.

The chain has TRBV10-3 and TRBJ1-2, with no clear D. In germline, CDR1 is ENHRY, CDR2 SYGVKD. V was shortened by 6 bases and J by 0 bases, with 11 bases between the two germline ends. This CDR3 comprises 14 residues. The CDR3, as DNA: TGTGCCATCAGCCCCGCCGGGACTAACTATGGCTACACCTTC. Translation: CAISPAGTNYGYTF.

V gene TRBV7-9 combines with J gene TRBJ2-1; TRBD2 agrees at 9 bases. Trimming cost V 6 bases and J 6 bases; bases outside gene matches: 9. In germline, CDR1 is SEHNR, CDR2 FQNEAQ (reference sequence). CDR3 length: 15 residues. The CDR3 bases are TGTGCCAGCAGTTCATTAGCGGGGGCACTCAATGAGCAGTTCTTC. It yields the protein CASSSLAGALNEQFF.

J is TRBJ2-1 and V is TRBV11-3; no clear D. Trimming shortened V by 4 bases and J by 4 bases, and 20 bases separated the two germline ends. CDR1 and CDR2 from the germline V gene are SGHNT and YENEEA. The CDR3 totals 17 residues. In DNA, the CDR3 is TGTGCCAGCAGCTCCGGTGTGGGCGGTCCGACTTACAATGAGCAGTTCTTC. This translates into CASSSGVGGPTYNEQFF. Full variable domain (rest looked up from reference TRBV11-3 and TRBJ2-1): EAGVVQSPRYKIIEKKQPVAFWCNPISGHNTLYWYLQNLGQGPELLIRYENEEAVDDSQLPKDRFSAERLKGVDSTLKIQPAELGDSAVYLCASSSGVGGPTYNEQFFGPGTRLTVL.

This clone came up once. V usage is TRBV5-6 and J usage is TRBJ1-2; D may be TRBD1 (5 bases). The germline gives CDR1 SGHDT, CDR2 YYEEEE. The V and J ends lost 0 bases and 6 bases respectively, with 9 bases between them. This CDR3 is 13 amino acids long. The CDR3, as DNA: TGTGCCAGCAGCTTGGGGACATCAGATGGCTACACCTTC. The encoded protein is CASSLGTSDGYTF.

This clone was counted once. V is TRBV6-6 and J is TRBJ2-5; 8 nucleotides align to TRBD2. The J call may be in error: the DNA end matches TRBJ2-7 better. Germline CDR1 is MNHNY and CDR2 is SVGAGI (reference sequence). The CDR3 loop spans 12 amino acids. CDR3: CASCGLAYEQYF. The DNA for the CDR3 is TGTGCCAGTTGCGGACTAGCATACGAGCAGTACTTC.

Here the CDR3 reads CASSLVQDQETQYF. The CDR3 nucleotides read TGTGCCAGCAGCTTGGTCCAGGACCAAGAGACCCAGTACTTC. The V call is TRBV5-4, the J call TRBJ2-5; no clear D. V was cut by 0 bases and J by 0 bases, with 6 bases left in between. The CDR3 extends over 14 amino acids. CDR1 and CDR2 from the germline V gene are SGHNT and YYREEE (reference sequence).

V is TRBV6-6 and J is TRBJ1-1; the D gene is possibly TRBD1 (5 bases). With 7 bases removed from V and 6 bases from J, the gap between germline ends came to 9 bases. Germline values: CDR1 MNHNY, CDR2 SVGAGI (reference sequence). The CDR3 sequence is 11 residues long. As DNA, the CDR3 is TGTGCCAGCAACCAGGGCGCTGAAGCTTTCTTT. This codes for CASNQGAEAFF.

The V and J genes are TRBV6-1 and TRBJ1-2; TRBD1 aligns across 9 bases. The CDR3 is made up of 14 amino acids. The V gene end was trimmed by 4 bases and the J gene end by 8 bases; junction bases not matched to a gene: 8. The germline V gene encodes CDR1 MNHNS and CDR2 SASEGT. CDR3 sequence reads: CASSGYRGLGGYTF. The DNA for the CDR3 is TGTGCCAGCAGTGGGTACAGGGGGCTCGGAGGCTACACCTTC.

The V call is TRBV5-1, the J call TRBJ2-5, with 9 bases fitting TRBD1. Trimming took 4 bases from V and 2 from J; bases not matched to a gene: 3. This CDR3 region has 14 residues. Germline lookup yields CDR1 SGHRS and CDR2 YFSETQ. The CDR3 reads CASSKGTGQETQYF. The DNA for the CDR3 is TGCGCCAGCAGCAAGGGGACAGGGCAAGAGACCCAGTACTTC.

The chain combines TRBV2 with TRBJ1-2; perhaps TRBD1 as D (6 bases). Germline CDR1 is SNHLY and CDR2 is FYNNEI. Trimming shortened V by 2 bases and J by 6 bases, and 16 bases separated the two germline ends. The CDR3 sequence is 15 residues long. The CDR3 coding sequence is TGTGCCAGCAGTGAACAGGGGCTAGGTTTGGATGGCTACACCTTC. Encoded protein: CASSEQGLGLDGYTF. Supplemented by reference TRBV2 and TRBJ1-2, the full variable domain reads EPEVTQTPSHQVTQMGQEVILRCVPISNHLYFYWYRQILGQKVEFLVSFYNNEISEKSEIFDDQFSVERPDGSNFTLKIRSTKLEDSAMYFCASSEQGLGLDGYTFGSGTRLTVV.

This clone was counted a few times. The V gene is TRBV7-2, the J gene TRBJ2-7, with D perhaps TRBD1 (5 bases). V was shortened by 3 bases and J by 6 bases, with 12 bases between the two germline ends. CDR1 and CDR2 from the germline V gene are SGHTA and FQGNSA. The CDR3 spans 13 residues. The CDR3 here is CASSLGPSGEQYF. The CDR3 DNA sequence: TGTGCCAGCAGCTTGGGGCCCTCGGGCGAGCAGTACTTC.

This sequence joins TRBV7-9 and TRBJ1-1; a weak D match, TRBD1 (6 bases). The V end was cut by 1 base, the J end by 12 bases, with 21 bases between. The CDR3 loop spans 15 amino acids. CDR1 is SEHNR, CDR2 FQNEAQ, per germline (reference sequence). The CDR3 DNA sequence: TGTGCCAGCAGCTTAGGGGTCCCTTTACAGGGATTTACTTTCTTT. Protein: CASSLGVPLQGFTFF.

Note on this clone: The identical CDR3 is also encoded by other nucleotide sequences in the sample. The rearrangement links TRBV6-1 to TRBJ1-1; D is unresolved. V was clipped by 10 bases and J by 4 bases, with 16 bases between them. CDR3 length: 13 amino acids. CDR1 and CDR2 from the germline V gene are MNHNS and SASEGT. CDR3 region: CATRVDRSTEAFF. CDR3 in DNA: TGTGCCACCCGGGTGGATAGGAGCACTGAAGCTTTCTTT.

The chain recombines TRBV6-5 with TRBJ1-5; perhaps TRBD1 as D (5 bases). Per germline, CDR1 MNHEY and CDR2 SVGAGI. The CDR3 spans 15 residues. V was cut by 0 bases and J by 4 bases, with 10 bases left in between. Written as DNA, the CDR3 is TGTGCCAGCAGTTACTCGCCGGGGGGGAATCAGCCCCAGCATTTT. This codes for CASSYSPGGNQPQHF.

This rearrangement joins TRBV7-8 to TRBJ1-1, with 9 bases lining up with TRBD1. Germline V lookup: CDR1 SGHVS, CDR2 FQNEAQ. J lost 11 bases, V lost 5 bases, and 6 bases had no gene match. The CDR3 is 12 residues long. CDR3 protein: CASSQLDRGAFF. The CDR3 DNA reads TGTGCCAGCAGCCAACTGGACAGGGGTGCTTTCTTT.

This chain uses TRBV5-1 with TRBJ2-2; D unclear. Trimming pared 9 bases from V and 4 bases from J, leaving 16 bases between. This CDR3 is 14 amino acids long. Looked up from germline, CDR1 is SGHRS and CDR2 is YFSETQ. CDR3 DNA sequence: TGCGCCACCAGAGAGGTCTCTGGCACCGGGGAGCTGTTTTTT. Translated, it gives CATREVSGTGELFF.

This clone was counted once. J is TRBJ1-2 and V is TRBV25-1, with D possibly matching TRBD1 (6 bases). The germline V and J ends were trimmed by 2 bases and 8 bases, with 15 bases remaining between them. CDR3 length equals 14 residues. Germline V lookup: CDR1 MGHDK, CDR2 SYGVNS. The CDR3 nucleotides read TGTGCCAGCAGTGAAAGAGGACAGATAAACGGCTACACCTTC. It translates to CASSERGQINGYTF.

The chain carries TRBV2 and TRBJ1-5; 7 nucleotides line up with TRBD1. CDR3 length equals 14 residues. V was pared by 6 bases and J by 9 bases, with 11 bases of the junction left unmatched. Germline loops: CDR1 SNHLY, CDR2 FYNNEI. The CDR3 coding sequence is TGTGCCAGCAGAAACACAGGGGCCTCGTCGCCCCAGCATTTT. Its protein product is CASRNTGASSPQHF.

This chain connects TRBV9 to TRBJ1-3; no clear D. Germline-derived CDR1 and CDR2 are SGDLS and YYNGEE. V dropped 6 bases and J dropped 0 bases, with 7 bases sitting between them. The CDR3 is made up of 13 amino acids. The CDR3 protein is CASNPDSGNTIYF. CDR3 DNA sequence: TGTGCCAGCAATCCGGACTCTGGAAACACCATATATTTT.

CDR3 sequence: CASSLVGGVNTEAFF. DNA of the CDR3: TGTGCCAGCAGTTTGGTCGGTGGGGTGAACACTGAAGCTTTCTTT. V gene TRBV27 combines with J gene TRBJ1-1, with unresolved D. This CDR3 contains 15 residues. V was clipped by 3 bases and J by 0 bases, with 11 bases between them. Germline CDR1 reads MNHEY; CDR2 reads SMNVEV (reference sequence).

CDR3 in DNA: TGTGCCTGGAGTGCGAAAGAGACCCAGTACTTC. This gives the protein CAWSAKETQYF. The genes are TRBV30 and TRBJ2-5; D is undetermined. The ends were cut back, 1 base at V and 3 bases at J, with 3 bases in the middle. The germline CDR1 and CDR2 sequences are GTSNPN and SVGIG (reference sequence). The CDR3 length is 11 residues. Filled out from reference TRBV30 and TRBJ2-5, the complete variable domain reads SQTIHQWPATLVQPVGSPLSLECTVEGTSNPNLYWYRQAAGRGLQLLFYSVGIGQISSEVPQNLSASRPQDRQFILSSKKLLLSDSGFYLCAWSAKETQYFGPGTRLLVL.

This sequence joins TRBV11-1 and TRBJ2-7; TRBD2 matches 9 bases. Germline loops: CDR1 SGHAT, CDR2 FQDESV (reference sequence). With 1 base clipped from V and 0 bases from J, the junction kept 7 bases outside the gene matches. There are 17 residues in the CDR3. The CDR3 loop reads CASSLVSGGVSSYEQYF. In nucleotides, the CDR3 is TGTGCCAGCAGCTTAGTTAGCGGGGGCGTCAGCTCCTACGAGCAGTACTTC.

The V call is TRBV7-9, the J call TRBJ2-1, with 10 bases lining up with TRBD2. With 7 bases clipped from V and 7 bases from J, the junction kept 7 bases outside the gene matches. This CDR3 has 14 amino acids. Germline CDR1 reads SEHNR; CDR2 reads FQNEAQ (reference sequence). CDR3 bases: TGTGCCAGCATGGCTAGCGGGGGAGGGAATGAGCAGTTCTTC. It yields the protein CASMASGGGNEQFF.

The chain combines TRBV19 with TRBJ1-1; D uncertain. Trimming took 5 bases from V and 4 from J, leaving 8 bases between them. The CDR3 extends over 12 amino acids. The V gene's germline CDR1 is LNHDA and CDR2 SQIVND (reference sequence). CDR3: CASSREATEAFF. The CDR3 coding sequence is TGTGCCAGTAGTCGGGAGGCCACTGAAGCTTTCTTT.

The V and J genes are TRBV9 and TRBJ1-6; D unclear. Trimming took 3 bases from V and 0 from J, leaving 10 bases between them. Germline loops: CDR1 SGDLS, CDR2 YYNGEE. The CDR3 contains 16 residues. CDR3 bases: TGTGCCAGCAGCGCCCTGGGGAGCTCCTATAATTCACCCCTCCACTTT. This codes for CASSALGSSYNSPLHF.

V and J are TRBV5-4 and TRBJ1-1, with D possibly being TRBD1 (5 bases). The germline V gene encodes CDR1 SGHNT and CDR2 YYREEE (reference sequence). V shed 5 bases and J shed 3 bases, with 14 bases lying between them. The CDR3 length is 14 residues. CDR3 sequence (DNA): TGTGCCAGCAGACCAGGGATTCCGGACACTGAAGCTTTCTTT. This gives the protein CASRPGIPDTEAFF.

DNA of the CDR3: TGTGCCAGCAGTGAAGCTGGGTTGGGAAACACCATATATTTT. It codes for CASSEAGLGNTIYF. This chain connects TRBV6-1 to TRBJ1-3, with D hard to call. Trimming removed 0 bases at V and 4 bases at J, with 7 bases between. Germline values: CDR1 MNHNS, CDR2 SASEGT. The CDR3 has 14 residues.